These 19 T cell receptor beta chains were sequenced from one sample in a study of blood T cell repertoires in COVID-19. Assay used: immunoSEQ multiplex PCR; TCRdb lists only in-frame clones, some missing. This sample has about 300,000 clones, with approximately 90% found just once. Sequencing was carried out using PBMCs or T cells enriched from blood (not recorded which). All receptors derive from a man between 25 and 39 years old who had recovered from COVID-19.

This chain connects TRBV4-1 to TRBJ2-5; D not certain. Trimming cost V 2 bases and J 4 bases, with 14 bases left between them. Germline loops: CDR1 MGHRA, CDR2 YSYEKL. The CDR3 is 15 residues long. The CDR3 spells CASSQNSRYGETQYF. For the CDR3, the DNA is TGCGCCAGCAGCCAAAACTCTCGGTATGGAGAGACCCAGTACTTC.

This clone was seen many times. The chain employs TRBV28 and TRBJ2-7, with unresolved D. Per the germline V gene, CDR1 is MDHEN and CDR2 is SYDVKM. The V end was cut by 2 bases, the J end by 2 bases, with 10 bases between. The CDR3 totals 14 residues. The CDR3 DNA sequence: TGTGCCAGCAGTTTAGGCCATGGGCCCTACGAGCAGTACTTC. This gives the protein CASSLGHGPYEQYF.

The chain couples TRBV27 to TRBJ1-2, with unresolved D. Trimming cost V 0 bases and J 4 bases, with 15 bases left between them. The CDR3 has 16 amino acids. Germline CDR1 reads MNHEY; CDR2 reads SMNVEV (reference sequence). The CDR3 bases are TGTGCCAGCAGTTTATCAGGAATACTACGAGTCTATGGCTACACCTTC. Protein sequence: CASSLSGILRVYGYTF.

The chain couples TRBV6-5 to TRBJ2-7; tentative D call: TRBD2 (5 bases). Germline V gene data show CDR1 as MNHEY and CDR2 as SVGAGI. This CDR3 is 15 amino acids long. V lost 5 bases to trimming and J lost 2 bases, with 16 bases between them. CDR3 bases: TGTGCCAGCAGTCTCAGAGGGTCAGAAACCTACGAGCAGTACTTC. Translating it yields CASSLRGSETYEQYF.

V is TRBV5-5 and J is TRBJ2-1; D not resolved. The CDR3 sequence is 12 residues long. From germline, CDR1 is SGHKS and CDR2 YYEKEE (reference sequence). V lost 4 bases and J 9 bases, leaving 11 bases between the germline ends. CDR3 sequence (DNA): TGTGCCAGCAGCCAAGCGAGTCGTGAGCAGTTCTTC. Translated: CASSQASREQFF. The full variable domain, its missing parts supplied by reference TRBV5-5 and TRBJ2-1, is DAGVTQSPTHLIKTRGQQVTLRCSPISGHKSVSWYQQVLGQGPQFIFQYYEKEERGRGNFPDRFSARQFPNYSSELNVNALLLGDSALYLCASSQASREQFFGPGTRLTVL.

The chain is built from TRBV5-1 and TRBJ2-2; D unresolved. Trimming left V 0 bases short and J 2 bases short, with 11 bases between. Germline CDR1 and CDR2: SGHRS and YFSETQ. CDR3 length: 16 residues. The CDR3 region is CASSLGASVNTGELFF. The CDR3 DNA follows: TGCGCCAGCAGCTTGGGCGCCTCCGTTAACACCGGGGAGCTGTTTTTT.

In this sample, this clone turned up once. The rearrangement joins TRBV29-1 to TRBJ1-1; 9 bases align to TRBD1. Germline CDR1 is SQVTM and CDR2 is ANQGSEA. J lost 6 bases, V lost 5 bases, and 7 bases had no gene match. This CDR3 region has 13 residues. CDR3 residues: CSVTKGQGSEAFF. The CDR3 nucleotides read TGCAGCGTTACCAAGGGACAGGGATCTGAAGCTTTCTTT. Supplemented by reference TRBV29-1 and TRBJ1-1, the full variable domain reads SAVISQKPSRDICQRGTSLTIQCQVDSQVTMMFWYRQQPGQSLTLIATANQGSEATYESGFVIDKFPISRPNLTFSTLTVSNMSPEDSSIYLCSVTKGQGSEAFFGQGTRLTVV.

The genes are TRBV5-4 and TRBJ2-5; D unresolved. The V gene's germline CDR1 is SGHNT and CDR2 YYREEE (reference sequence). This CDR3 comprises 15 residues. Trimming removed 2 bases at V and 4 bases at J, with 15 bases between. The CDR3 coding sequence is TGTGCCAGCAGCTTTGACTCCAAAACCCGAGAGACCCAGTACTTC. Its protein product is CASSFDSKTRETQYF.

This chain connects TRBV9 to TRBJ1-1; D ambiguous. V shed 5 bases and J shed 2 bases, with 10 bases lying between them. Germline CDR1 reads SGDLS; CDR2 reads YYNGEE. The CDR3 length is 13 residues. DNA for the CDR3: TGTGCCAGCAGGGGCGCGGGTAACACTGAAGCTTTCTTT. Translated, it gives CASRGAGNTEAFF.

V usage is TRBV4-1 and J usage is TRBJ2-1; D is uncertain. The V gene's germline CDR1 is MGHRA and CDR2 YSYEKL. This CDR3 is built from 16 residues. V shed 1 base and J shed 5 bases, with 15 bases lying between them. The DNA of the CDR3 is TGCGCCAGCAGCCAAGCCGCGCCCGGTTCTGACAATGAGCAGTTCTTC. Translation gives CASSQAAPGSDNEQFF.

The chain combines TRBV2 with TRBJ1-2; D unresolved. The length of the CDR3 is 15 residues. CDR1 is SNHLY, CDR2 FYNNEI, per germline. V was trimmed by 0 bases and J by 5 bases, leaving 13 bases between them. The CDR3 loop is CASSEASLGSYGYTF. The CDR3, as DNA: TGTGCCAGCAGTGAAGCTTCCCTGGGCTCTTATGGCTACACCTTC. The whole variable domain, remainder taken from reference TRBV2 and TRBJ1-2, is EPEVTQTPSHQVTQMGQEVILRCVPISNHLYFYWYRQILGQKVEFLVSFYNNEISEKSEIFDDQFSVERPDGSNFTLKIRSTKLEDSAMYFCASSEASLGSYGYTFGSGTRLTVV.

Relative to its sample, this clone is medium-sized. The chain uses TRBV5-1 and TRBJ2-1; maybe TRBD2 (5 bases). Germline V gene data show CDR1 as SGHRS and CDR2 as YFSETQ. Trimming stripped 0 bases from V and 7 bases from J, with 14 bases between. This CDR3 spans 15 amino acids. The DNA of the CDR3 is TGCGCCAGCAGCTTGGGTCGAGGGCTCTATAATGAGCAGTTCTTC. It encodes CASSLGRGLYNEQFF.

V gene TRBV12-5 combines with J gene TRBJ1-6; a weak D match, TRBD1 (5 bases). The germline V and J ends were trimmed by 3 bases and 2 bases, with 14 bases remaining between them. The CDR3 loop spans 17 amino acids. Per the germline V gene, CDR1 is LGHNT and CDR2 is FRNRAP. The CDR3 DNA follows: TGTGCTAGTGGTTTCCGTTTGACGGGGGCCTATAATTCACCCCTCCACTTT. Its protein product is CASGFRLTGAYNSPLHF.

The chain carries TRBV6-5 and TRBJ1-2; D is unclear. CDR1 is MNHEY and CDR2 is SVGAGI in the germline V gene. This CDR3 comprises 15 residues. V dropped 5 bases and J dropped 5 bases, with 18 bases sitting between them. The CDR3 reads CASSKALATGYGYTF. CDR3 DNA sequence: TGTGCCAGCAGTAAGGCTCTGGCGACTGGTTATGGCTACACCTTC.

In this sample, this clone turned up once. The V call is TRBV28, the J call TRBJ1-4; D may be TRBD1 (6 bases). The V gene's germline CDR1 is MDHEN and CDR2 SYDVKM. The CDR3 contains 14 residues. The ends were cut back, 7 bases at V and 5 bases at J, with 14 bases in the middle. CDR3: CASTTPTGNEKLFF. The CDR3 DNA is TGTGCCAGCACCACCCCGACAGGAAATGAAAAACTGTTTTTT.

CDR3 loop: CASSASTSGGAWDSKNIQYF. The CDR3 coding sequence is TGTGCCAGTAGTGCATCGACTAGCGGGGGGGCCTGGGATTCCAAAAACATTCAGTACTTC. The chain recombines TRBV19 with TRBJ2-4, with 14 bases that match TRBD2. The CDR3 sequence is 20 residues long. V lost 5 bases and J lost 2; bases outside the gene matches: 14. Germline V gene sequence: CDR1 LNHDA, CDR2 SQIVND (reference sequence).

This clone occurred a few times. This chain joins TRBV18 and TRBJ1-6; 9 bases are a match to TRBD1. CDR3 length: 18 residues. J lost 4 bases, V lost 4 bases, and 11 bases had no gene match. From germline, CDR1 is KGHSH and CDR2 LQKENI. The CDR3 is CASSLDSRDRVYNSPLHF. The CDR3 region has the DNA TGTGCCAGCTCACTCGACTCCCGGGACAGGGTTTATAATTCACCCCTCCACTTT. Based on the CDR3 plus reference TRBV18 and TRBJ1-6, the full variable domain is NAGVMQNPRHLVRRRGQEARLRCSPMKGHSHVYWYRQLPEEGLKFMVYLQKENIIDESGMPKERFSAEFPKEGPSILRIQQVVRGDSAAYFCASSLDSRDRVYNSPLHFGNGTRLTVT.

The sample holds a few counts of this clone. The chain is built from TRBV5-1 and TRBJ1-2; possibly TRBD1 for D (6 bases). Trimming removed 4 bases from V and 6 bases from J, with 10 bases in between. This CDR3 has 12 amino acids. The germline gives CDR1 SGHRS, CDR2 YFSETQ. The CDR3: CASSRTADGYTF. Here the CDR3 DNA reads TGCGCCAGCAGCCGGACAGCCGATGGCTACACCTTC. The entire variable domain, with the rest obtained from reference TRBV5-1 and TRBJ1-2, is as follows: KAGVTQTPRYLIKTRGQQVTLSCSPISGHRSVSWYQQTPGQGLQFLFEYFSETQRNKGNFPGRFSGRQFSNSRSEMNVSTLELGDSALYLCASSRTADGYTFGSGTRLTVV.

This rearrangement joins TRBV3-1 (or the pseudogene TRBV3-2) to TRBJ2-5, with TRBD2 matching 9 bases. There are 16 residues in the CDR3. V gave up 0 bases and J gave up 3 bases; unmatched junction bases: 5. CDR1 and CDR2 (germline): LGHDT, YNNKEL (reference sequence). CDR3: CASSQDGSGREETQYF. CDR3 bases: TGTGCCAGCAGCCAAGATGGTAGCGGGAGAGAAGAGACCCAGTACTTC.